Following are 3 T cell receptor beta chains from one sample sequenced in a study of T-cell reconstitution after alpha-beta-depleted transplantation in children. Unique molecular identifiers were used in preparing the TCRbeta library. From the PCR reads, TCRdb called clonotypes with MiXCR, one entry per CDR3 protein. The sample lists some 350,000 distinct CDR3 sequences, over 9% occurring once. The material sequenced was PBMCs from the stem cell graft donor, taken from the stem cell graft. These TCRs come from a human donor who donated a stem cell graft to a child with acute lymphoblastic leukemia.

This clonotype was detected a few times. The genes are TRBV7-9 and TRBJ1-2; TRBD1 matches at 7 bases. Germline V gives CDR1 SEHNR, CDR2 FQNEAQ (reference sequence). The CDR3 is made up of 15 amino acids. V was pared by 2 bases and J by 6 bases, with 9 bases of the junction left unmatched. CDR3 loop: CASSLRFRDSHGYTF. The CDR3 nucleotides are TGTGCCAGCAGCTTAAGATTCAGGGACAGCCATGGCTACACCTTC. Filled out from reference TRBV7-9 and TRBJ1-2, the complete variable domain reads DTGVSQNPRHKITKRGQNVTFRCDPISEHNRLYWYRQTLGQGPEFLTYFQNEAQLEKSRLLSDRFSAERPKGSFSTLEIQRTEQGDSAMYLCASSLRFRDSHGYTFGSGTRLTVV.

The sample holds a few counts of this clonotype. The gene calls are TRBV6-2 or TRBV6-3 and TRBJ1-2, with D possibly matching TRBD1 (5 bases). Germline V gene data show CDR1 as MNHEY and CDR2 as SVGEGT. With 6 bases removed from V and 2 bases from J, the gap between germline ends came to 19 bases. This CDR3 is built from 16 residues. CDR3 coding DNA: TGTGCCAGCAGACCGGGACCTCAGTGGGGCAACTATGGCTACACCTTC. Translating it yields CASRPGPQWGNYGYTF.

This clonotype was observed many times. The chain has TRBV6-2 or TRBV6-3 and TRBJ2-7, with D perhaps matching TRBD2 (6 bases). The CDR3 runs to 13 residues. CDR1 is MNHEY, CDR2 SVGEGT, per germline. The V end was cut by 6 bases, the J end by 2 bases, with 11 bases between. The CDR3 sequence is CASRVSGTYEQYF. CDR3 DNA: TGTGCCAGCAGAGTTAGCGGAACCTACGAGCAGTACTTC.